The present entry profiles one TCR beta chain with its context. The data originate from a study of T cell responses to AZD1222 COVID-19 vaccine. Germline V gives CDR1 MNHEY, CDR2 SMNVEV (reference sequence). The CDR3 loop spans 15 amino acids. The germline V and J ends were trimmed by 8 bases and 0 bases, with 16 bases remaining between them. Libraries were prepared by immunoSEQ multiplex PCR; TCRdb keeps only in-frame clonotypes and omits some of them. The sample has 150,000 to 200,000 clones, 94% seen once. The clonotype was recovered from an adult who received the AZD1222 COVID-19 vaccine. The chain is built from TRBV27 and TRBJ1-2, with D hard to call. Material: peripheral blood, obtained 28 days after the second AZD1222 dose. CDR3 protein: CASSPLEESNYGYTF. For the CDR3, the DNA is TGTGCCAGCTCCCCCTTAGAAGAGTCTAACTATGGCTACACCTTC.